These T cell receptor beta chains were read from a single sample in a study of cytomegalovirus exposure and HLA in healthy donors. Sequencing used immunoSEQ multiplex PCR; TCRdb keeps in-frame clones, though not all of them. The sample lists about 72,000 clones; roughly 77% were seen once. Material: PBMCs. The receptors were sampled from a human donor in good health. Both conserved end residues are part of each CDR3. The D gene is left open where the match is weak. Where a row states a size, it is once, few, many or the class of an expanded clone; other rows omit it.

D: .
V: TRBV5-4
size: .
J: TRBJ1-2
CDR3: CASSSGTSDWLRGYTF
DNA: TGTGCCAGCAGCTCGGGGACAAGTGATTGGTTACGCGGCTACACCTTC

D: .
V: TRBV10-3
size: .
J: TRBJ1-5
CDR3: CAISDGGQPQHF
DNA: TGTGCCATCAGTGACGGGGGGCAGCCCCAGCATTTT

D: .
V: TRBV25-1
size: .
J: TRBJ2-1
CDR3: CASSALFNEQFF
DNA: TGTGCCAGCAGTGCCCTCTTTAATGAGCAGTTCTTC

D: TRBD1
V: TRBV6-5
size: few
J: TRBJ1-1
CDR3: CASRDTGDTEAFF
DNA: TGTGCCAGCAGGGATACAGGGGACACTGAAGCTTTCTTT

D: .
V: TRBV5-6
size: .
J: TRBJ2-3
CDR3: CASSPVGAFDTQYF
DNA: TGTGCCAGCAGCCCTGTGGGGGCTTTTGATACGCAGTATTTT

D: .
V: TRBV27
size: .
J: TRBJ1-3
CDR3: CASSRSPSGNTIYF
DNA: TGTGCCAGCAGCCGAAGCCCCTCTGGAAACACCATATATTTT

D: .
V: TRBV6-1
size: .
J: TRBJ2-7
CDR3: CASSATAYEQYF
DNA: TGTGCCAGCAGTGCAACAGCCTACGAGCAGTACTTC

D: TRBD2
V: TRBV11-2
size: .
J: TRBJ2-7
CDR3: CASSLEAGPLVQYF
DNA: TGTGCCAGCAGCTTAGAAGCGGGACCTTTGGTGCAGTACTTC

D: .
V: TRBV6-4
size: .
J: TRBJ1-5
CDR3: CASSDSAGGNQPQHF
DNA: TGTGCCAGCAGTGACTCAGCAGGGGGCAATCAGCCCCAGCATTTT

D: TRBD2
V: TRBV28
size: .
J: TRBJ2-2
CDR3: CASSSRYYRGGVDTGELFF
DNA: TGTGCCAGCAGCTCCCGCTACTATCGGGGGGGCGTAGACACCGGGGAGCTGTTTTTT

D: .
V: TRBV28
size: once
J: TRBJ2-1
CDR3: CASSFRRAGGELFF
DNA: TGTGCCAGCAGTTTTCGACGAGCGGGTGGCGAACTGTTCTTC

D: .
V: TRBV14
size: .
J: TRBJ1-2
CDR3: CASSQERGSGGYTF
DNA: TGTGCCAGCAGCCAAGAAAGGGGTTCGGGTGGCTACACCTTC

D: .
V: TRBV2
size: few
J: TRBJ2-3
CDR3: CASTSRASATDTQYF
DNA: TGTGCCAGCACATCCCGGGCTAGCGCCACAGATACGCAGTATTTT

D: TRBD1
V: TRBV5-1
size: .
J: TRBJ2-3
CDR3: CASRLGQGSYDTQYF
DNA: TGCGCCAGCAGACTAGGACAGGGGTCTTATGATACGCAGTATTTT